A single T cell receptor beta chain is shown here with its context. It may be a read error: a sequence one base away is much more abundant. These data are taken from a study of shared clonotypes between healthy human individuals. The CDR3 totals 13 residues. J was trimmed by 4 bases and V by 6 bases; bases with no gene match: 3. Germline loops: CDR1 MNHNS, CDR2 SASEGT. TCRdb keeps only in-frame clones here, not all; method: immunoSEQ multiplex PCR. The table lists some 980,000 clones, 76% of them singletons, with approximately 1.5% in the top ten. Sequenced input: memory CD4+ T cells sorted from blood. Subset described: CD45RA-negative fraction. The clonotype originates from a man between 18 and 29 years old in good health. V is TRBV6-1 and J is TRBJ2-1; 7 nucleotides line up with TRBD1. CDR3 residues: CASSLQGYNEQFF. The CDR3 DNA is TGTGCCAGCAGCCTACAGGGGTACAATGAGCAGTTCTTC.